The present TCR beta chain was sequenced within a study of T cell responses to AZD1222 COVID-19 vaccine. General study points: Regions left unmutated in variants are reportedly the target of nearly half of spike-specific TCRs. Seropositive AZD1222 recipients at baseline numbered only five or six.

Doses given second, at about 4 or about 12 weeks, were pooled. The CDR3 sequence is 13 residues long. Deletions cut 10 bases from V and 4 bases from J, with 16 bases between. The germline CDR1 and CDR2 sequences are WSHSY and SAAADI. Clones were read by immunoSEQ multiplex PCR, and TCRdb kept only the in-frame ones, dropping some. The sample carries roughly 69,000 clones, 80% recorded once. On this clone: The antigen remains undetermined.

The chain uses TRBV10-2 and TRBJ2-5; TRBD2 is a possible D gene (6 bases). Sample: peripheral blood, taken 28 days after the second AZD1222 dose. The sequence was collected from an adult who received the AZD1222 COVID-19 vaccine. The CDR3: CANSRGWSETQYF. CDR3 sequence (DNA): TGCGCCAACTCCCGGGGGTGGTCAGAGACCCAGTACTTC.